The T cell receptor beta chain described here comes from a study of T cell responses to AZD1222 COVID-19 vaccine. Study findings and constraints: Rises in breadth and depth of Spike-specific TCRs came after two AZD1222 doses. Variant regions that are unmutated are reportedly the target of nearly half of spike-specific TCRs. Of the AZD1222 recipients, only 5 or 6 were seropositive at baseline. Repertoire collection took place solely once the T cell response had peaked.

Clones were sequenced by immunoSEQ multiplex PCR, and TCRdb holds only the in-frame ones, with some missing. This sample yields roughly 160,000 clones, of which 92% are seen a single time; 1% to 1.5% belongs to the top ten. Remarks on this clone: What it recognizes is unknown.

V gave up 4 bases and J gave up 7 bases, with 8 bases separating them. Germline CDR1 SGHNT, CDR2 YENEEA. This CDR3 comprises 12 residues. The rearrangement uses TRBV11-3 and TRBJ2-1; D may be TRBD2 (5 bases). The receptor was isolated from an adult who received the AZD1222 COVID-19 vaccine. Sequencing was performed on peripheral blood, taken 28 days after the second AZD1222 dose. This CDR3 is CASSSRGNEQFF. The CDR3 nucleotides are TGTGCCAGCAGCTCGCGAGGGAATGAGCAGTTCTTC.